This T cell receptor beta chain was identified during a study of T cell repertoires in cytomegalovirus infection. CDR1 and CDR2 (germline): LGHNT, FRNRAP. This CDR3 has 15 amino acids. Trimming left V 5 bases short and J 0 bases short, with 13 bases between. Each CDR3 protein is one row after TCRdb ran MiXCR on the reads. The table shows approximately 500,000 distinct CDR3 sequences, with more than 15% occurring only once. This clonotype has more than one count but fewer than ten. The sequence was obtained from a human donor in good health (CMV status not recorded). Some clones in this sample may be carry-over from other donors' samples. The sample taken for sequencing was CD8+ T cells from PBMCs. This sequence joins TRBV12-5 and TRBJ1-1; a weak D match, TRBD1 (5 bases). The CDR3, as DNA: TGTGCTAGTGGTGATACCAGGGAATTGAACACTGAAGCTTTCTTT. Its protein is CASGDTRELNTEAFF.